This T cell receptor (beta chain) was profiled in a study of T cell responses to AZD1222 COVID-19 vaccine. Libraries were prepared by immunoSEQ multiplex PCR; TCRdb keeps only in-frame clonotypes and omits some of them. The table lists 110,000 to 150,000 clones, 93% of them singletons. The sample holds one count of this clone. Its antigen is still unknown. This CDR3 is also generated by other DNA sequences in the sample. Study-wide results and limits: Females outnumbered males among donors, who were mostly white British; clonal diversity was possibly underestimated.

The germline CDR1 and CDR2 sequences are LNHDA and SQIVND (reference sequence). This CDR3 has 13 residues. Trimming took off 1 base at V and 4 bases at J, with 8 bases between the two ends. The clonotype comes from an adult in good health. The chain joins TRBV19 to TRBJ2-7; tentative D call: TRBD1 (5 bases). Here the sequenced sample was peripheral blood, taken on day 0 of AZD1222 vaccination. CDR3 in amino acids: CASSIGQNYEQYF. The CDR3 coding sequence is TGTGCCAGTAGTATAGGACAGAATTACGAGCAGTACTTC.